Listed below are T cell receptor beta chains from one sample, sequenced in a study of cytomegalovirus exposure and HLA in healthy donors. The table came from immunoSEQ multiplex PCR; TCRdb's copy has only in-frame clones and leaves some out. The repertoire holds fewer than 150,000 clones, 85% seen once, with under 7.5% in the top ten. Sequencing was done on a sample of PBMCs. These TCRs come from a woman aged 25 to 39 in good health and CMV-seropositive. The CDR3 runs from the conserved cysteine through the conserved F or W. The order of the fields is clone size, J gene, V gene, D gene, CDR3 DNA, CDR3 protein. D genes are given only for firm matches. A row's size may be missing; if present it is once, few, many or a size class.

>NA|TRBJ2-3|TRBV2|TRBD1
TGTGCCACCCAGGGGGACACCCGCACAGATACGCAGTATTTT
CATQGDTRTDTQYF
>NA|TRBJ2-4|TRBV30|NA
TGTGCCTGGGACGGGGGAGCCAAAAACATTCAGTACTTC
CAWDGGAKNIQYF
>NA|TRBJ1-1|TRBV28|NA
TGTGCCAGCAGTTTTAGGGGTGGGAACACTGAAGCTTTCTTT
CASSFRGGNTEAFF
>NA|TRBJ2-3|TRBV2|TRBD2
TGTGCCAGCAGAACCCTAGCGGGAGGGCCGCAAGATACGCAGTATTTT
CASRTLAGGPQDTQYF
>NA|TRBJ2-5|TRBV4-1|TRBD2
TGCGCCAGCAGCCAAGATTGGCTAGCGGGGGGAGAGACCCAGTACTTC
CASSQDWLAGGETQYF
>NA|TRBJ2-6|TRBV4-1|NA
TGCGCCAGCAGCCAAGATGGAGGGGCGGTCTCTGGGGCCAACGTCCTGACTTTC
CASSQDGGAVSGANVLTF
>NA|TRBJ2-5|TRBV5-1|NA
TGCGCCAGCAGCGCTCAGGGGCAGGGGGAGACCCAGTACTTC
CASSAQGQGETQYF
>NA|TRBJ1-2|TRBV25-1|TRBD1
TGTGCCAGCAACTGGGCAGGGGGCGGCGGCTACACCTTC
CASNWAGGGGYTF
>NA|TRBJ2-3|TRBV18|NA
TGTGCCAGCCGGCCTTCGGTGGAGGGTGGAGATACGCAGTATTTT
CASRPSVEGGDTQYF
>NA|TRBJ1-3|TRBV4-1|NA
TGCGCCAGCAGCCCTAGTCCCATTCAGAGCTCTGGAAACACCATATATTTT
CASSPSPIQSSGNTIYF
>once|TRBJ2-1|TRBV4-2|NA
TGTGCCAGCAGCCAAGATACACCCGGGAGAGGTGGAAATGAGCAGTTCTTC
CASSQDTPGRGGNEQFF
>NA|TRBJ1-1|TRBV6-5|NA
TGTGCCACCTCAGGGGTGGGGGAAGCTTTCTTT
CATSGVGEAFF
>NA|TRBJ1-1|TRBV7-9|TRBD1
TGTGCCAGCAGCTTAGGACAGGGGCCAACTGAAGCTTTCTTT
CASSLGQGPTEAFF
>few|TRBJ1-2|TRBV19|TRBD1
TGTGCCAGTAGCTCGGGACAGGGGGGCTATGGCTACACCTTC
CASSSGQGGYGYTF
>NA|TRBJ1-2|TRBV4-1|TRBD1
TGCGCCAGCAGCCAACAGGACAGGGCCTTGAAAGGCTACACCTTC
CASSQQDRALKGYTF
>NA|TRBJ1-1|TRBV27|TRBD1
TGTGCCAGCAGTTCTTATATTGACAGGGGGGGAACTGAAGCTTTCTTT
CASSSYIDRGGTEAFF
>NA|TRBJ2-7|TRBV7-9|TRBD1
TGTGCCAGCAGCCCGAGACAGGGCATCTCCTACGAGCAGTACTTT
CASSPRQGISYEQYF
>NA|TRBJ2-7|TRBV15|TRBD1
TGTGCCACCAGCAGGGGACAGGGTGGGTGGGAGTACTTC
CATSRGQGGWEYF
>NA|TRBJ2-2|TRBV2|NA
TGTGCCAGCAGGGGTGGAACAGGGTGGTACACCGGGGAGCTGTTTTTT
CASRGGTGWYTGELFF
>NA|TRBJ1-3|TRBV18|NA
TGTGCCAGCTCACTGGCACAGGTGTCGGCATCTGGAAACACCATATATTTT
CASSLAQVSASGNTIYF
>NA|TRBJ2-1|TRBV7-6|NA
TGTGCCAGCAGCTTAGGGCAAACCGACAACGATGAGCAGTTCTTC
CASSLGQTDNDEQFF
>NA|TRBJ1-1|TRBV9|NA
TGTGCCAGCAGCTTGGACAGCCGTTTCGCTGAAGCTTTCTTT
CASSLDSRFAEAFF
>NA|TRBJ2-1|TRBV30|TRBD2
TGTGCCTGGAACTGGCGGGAGAAAAATGAGCAGTTCTTC
CAWNWREKNEQFF
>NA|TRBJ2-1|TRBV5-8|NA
TGTGCCAGCAGCTCCTTCTCCTACAATGAGCAGTTCTTC
CASSSFSYNEQFF
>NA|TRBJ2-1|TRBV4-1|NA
TGCGCCAGCAGCCCCCATCAGAGACAGCGCTACAATGAGCAGTTCTTC
CASSPHQRQRYNEQFF
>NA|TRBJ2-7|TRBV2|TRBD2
TGTGCCAGCAGTGGGGAGGGCTACGAGCAGTACTTC
CASSGEGYEQYF
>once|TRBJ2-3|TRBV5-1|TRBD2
TGCGCCAGCAGCGTCCCTAGCGGGAGCACAGATACGCAGTATTTT
CASSVPSGSTDTQYF
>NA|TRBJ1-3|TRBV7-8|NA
TGTGCCAGCAGCTCCCACCCTATACAGTTCTCTGGAAACACCATATATTTT
CASSSHPIQFSGNTIYF
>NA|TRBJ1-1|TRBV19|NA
TGTGCCAGTAGTCCAAAAATGAACACTGAAGCTTTCTTT
CASSPKMNTEAFF